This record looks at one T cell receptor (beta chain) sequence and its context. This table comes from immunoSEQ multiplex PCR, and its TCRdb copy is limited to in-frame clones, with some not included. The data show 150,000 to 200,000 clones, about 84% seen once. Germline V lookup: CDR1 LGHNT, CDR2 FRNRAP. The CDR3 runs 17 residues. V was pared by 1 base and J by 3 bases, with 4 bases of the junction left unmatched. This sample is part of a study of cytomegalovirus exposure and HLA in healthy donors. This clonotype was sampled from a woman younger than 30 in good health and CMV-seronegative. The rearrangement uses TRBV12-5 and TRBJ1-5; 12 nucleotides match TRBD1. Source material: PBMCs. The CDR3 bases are TGTGCTAGTGGTTTGGGGGGGACAGGGGGCCACAATCAGCCCCAGCATTTT. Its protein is CASGLGGTGGHNQPQHF. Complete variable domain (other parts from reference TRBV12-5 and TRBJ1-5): DARVTQTPRHKVTEMGQEVTMRCQPILGHNTVFWYRQTMMQGLELLAYFRNRAPLDDSGMPKDRFSAEMPDATLATLKIQPSEPRDSAVYFCASGLGGTGGHNQPQHFGDGTRLSIL.